This T cell receptor (beta chain) was found in a study of early stage breast cancer tumors. In the study overall: Most invasive tumors, about 70% of the 16, were ER+/PR+/HER2-. Seven or eight ER+/PR+/HER2- tumors were invasive ductal; a few were invasive lobular.

On this clone: Its matching antigen is unknown.

The V gene end was trimmed by 3 bases and the J gene end by 7 bases; junction bases not matched to a gene: 4. Germline values: CDR1 SGDLS, CDR2 YYNGEE. There are 14 residues in the CDR3. Study conclusions and caveats: Commonly generated sequences made up most enriched TCRB sequences shared between patients.

Generated by immunoSEQ multiplex PCR, the TCRdb table keeps only in-frame clones and is missing some. The sample holds about 2,600 clones; about 65% are singletons and the top ten take about a fifth. The sample consisted of normal breast tissue next to the tumor. This TCR was sampled from a person in their fifties or sixties with breast cancer. The rearrangement joins TRBV9 to TRBJ2-2, with 9 bases lining up with TRBD1. CDR3 in DNA: TGTGCCAGCAGCGACGGACAGGGGAACGGGGAGCTGTTTTTT. It yields the protein CASSDGQGNGELFF.